Sequencing of this T cell receptor (beta chain) was carried out in a study of OX40 agonist ivuxolimab in advanced cancers. Produced via immunoSEQ multiplex PCR; TCRdb's table is partial and in-frame only. The sample records tens of thousands of clones, nearly 90% being singletons. The V gene's germline CDR1 is LNHDA and CDR2 SQIVND (reference sequence). There are 15 residues in the CDR3. V lost 3 bases and J 1 base, leaving 12 bases between the germline ends. The TCR was taken from an adult with an advanced solid tumor such as melanoma, head and neck, liver or kidney cancer. The chain uses TRBV19 and TRBJ1-1; D ambiguous. This material consisted of CD4+ or CD8+ T cells sorted from blood, taken in a trial of the OX40 agonist ivuxolimab. CDR3: CASSIGWQENTEAFF. The CDR3 DNA sequence: TGTGCCAGTAGTATCGGTTGGCAGGAGAACACTGAAGCTTTCTTT.